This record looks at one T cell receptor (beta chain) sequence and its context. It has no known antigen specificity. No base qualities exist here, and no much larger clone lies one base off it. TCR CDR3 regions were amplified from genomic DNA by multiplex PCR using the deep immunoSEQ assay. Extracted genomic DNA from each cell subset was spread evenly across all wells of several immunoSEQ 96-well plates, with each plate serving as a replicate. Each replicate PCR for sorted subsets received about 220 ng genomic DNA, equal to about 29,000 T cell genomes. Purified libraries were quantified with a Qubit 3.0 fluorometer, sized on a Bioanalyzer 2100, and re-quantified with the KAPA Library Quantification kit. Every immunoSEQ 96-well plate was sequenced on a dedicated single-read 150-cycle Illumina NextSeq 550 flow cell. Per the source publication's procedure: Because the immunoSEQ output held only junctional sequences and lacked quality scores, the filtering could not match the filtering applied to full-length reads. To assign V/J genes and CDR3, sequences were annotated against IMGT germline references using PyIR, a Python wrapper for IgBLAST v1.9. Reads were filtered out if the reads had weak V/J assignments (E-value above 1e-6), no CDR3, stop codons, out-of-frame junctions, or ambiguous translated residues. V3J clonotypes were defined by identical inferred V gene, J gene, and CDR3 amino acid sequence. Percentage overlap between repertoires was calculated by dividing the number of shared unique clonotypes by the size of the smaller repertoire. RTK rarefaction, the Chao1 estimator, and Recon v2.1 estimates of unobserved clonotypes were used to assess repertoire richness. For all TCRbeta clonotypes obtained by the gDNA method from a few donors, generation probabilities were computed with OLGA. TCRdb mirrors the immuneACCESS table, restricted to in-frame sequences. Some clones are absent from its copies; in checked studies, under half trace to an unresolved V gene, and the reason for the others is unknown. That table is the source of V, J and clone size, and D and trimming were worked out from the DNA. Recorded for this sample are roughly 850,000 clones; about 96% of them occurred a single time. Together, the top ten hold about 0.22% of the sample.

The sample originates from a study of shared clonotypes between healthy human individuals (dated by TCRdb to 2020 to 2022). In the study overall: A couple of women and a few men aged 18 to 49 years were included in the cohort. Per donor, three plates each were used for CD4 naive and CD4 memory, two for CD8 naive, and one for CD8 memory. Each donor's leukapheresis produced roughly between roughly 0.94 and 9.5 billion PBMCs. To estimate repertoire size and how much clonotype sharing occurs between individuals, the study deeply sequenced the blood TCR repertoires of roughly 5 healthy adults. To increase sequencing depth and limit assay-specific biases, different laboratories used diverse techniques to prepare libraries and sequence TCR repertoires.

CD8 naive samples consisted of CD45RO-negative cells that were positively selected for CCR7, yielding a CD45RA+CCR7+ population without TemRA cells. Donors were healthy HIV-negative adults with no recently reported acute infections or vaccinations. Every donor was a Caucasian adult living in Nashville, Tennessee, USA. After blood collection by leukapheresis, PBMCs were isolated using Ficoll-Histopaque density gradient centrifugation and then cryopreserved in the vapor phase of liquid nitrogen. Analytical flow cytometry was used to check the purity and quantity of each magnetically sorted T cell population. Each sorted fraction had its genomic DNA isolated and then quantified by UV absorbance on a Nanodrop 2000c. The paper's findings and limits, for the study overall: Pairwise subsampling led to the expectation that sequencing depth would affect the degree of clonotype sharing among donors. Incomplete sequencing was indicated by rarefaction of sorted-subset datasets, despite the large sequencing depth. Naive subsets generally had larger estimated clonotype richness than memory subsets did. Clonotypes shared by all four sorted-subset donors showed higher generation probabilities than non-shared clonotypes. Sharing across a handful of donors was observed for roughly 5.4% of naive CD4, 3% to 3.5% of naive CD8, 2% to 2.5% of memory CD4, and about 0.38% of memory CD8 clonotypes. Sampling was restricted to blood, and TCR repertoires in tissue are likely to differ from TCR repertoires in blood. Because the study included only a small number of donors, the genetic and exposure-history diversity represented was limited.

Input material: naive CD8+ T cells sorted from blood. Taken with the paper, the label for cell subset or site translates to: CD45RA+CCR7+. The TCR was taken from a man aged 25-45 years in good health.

DNA sequence: TGTGCCAGCAGTCGTTCCGGGACAGGGGCACGAGGGGAGCTGTTTTTT. Translated, this gives CASSRSGTGARGELFF. The chain joins TRBV7-9 to TRBJ2-2; TRBD1 agrees with 10 junctional bases. Trimmed from V: 6 bases; trimmed from J: 8 bases; junction bases lacking a gene match: 12. Per the germline V gene (reference sequence), SEHNR is the CDR1 and FQNEAQ is the CDR2. Including cysteine and phenylalanine, the CDR3 has 16 amino acids. Only the CDR3 DNA stays, 48 bases, in frame from base 1.